This T cell receptor (beta chain) was retrieved from a study of blood T cells in healthy people across ages. General study points: For the donors, CMV status was unknown and possibly confounded expanded clonotype changes. Long-lived donors carried more naive CD4+ cells and greater diversity than aged donors.

A J-beta primer mix and a sample-barcoded 5' primer were used in a second PCR of roughly 6 to 11 cycles. A template-switch adaptor containing 12 random nucleotides labeled each cDNA molecule. All samples gave at least 2.5 million CDR3-containing paired-end reads. TCRdb redid the calling of the 5' RACE reads with MiXCR, one entry per CDR3 protein. The sample has nearly 1 million distinct CDR3 sequences, roughly half seen once; the top ten hold about a fifth. Germline assignment: CDR1 SGDLS and CDR2 YYNGEE. V shed 4 bases and J shed 5 bases, with 21 bases lying between them. The CDR3 is 16 residues long. Concerning this clonotype itself: Its antigen remains unidentified.

The V and J genes are TRBV9 and TRBJ2-5, with TRBD2 as a possible D gene (6 bases). The sample taken for sequencing was blood. The clonotype comes from a woman in her sixties in good health. The CDR3 coding sequence is TGTGCCAGCAGCCCCGACGGGGTAGCGGTAGGGGAGACCCAGTACTTC. This sequence encodes CASSPDGVAVGETQYF.